This entry is about one T cell receptor (beta chain). This clonotype was detected many times. This receptor's antigen is unknown. Base qualities are missing; no much larger clone stands one base away. The TCR beta CDR3 regions were amplified from the RNA transcripts. The first round of RT-PCR for the TCR CDR3 was performed with the HTBI primer set and the Qiagen OneStep RT-PCR kit. The libraries were constructed in a second round of multiplex PCR and then size-selected and purified. Sequencing of the libraries was done on an Illumina HiSeq2000 using paired-end 100 bp reads. The paper's processing steps were these. SOAPnuke was used to process the raw data, throwing out any read that contained adapters or uncalled bases, had a mean Phred below 15, or lacked an exact constant-primer or identifier match. High-quality paired reads were merged with COPE v1.2.5, and unique nucleotide sequences were defined as clonotypes. MiTCR v1.1 was used to align clonotypes to the IMGT TRBV, TRBD and TRBJ reference segments. The analysis included only V-J combinations with a frequency above 0.0001, which together covered over 98% of the repertoires. A TCS score was defined as the ratio between F50 (clonal expansion) and ExV (chaos), using BLOSUM62-based TCRdist between CDR3 peptides within each V-J. Welch's t-statistics and random forest reduced fewer than 600 V-J features to 13, which were used in a naive Bayes classifier (R e1071). TCRdb reprocessed the public reads (quality trimming at Q25 with fastp, clone calling with MiXCR) and kept in-frame beta chains. CDR3 protein duplicates are merged, each entry listing the most common genes and DNA. The V and J calls follow TCRdb's processing rather than the paper's. The sample data list hundreds of thousands of distinct CDR3 sequences, and around 24% of these were observed just once. The biggest ten clones account for around 11% of the sample.

These data come from a study of T cells in Graves' hyperthyroidism and ophthalmopathy (dated by TCRdb to about 2019). Regarding the study in general: Peripheral blood samples were taken at initial diagnosis, before any treatment was given. After blood sampling, hyperthyroidism patients were treated with methimazole at a starting dose of 30 mg daily, and ophthalmopathy patients were treated with high-dose intravenous methylprednisolone. The 75 to 100 discovery patients were randomly split 7:3 into training and test sets. To identify distinguishing TCR V-J signatures, a discovery cohort of about 100 patients was used, comprising some 45 with Graves' ophthalmopathy and 57 with stable Graves' hyperthyroidism. The study also compared thyroid tissue and blood T-cell repertoires from about six Graves' hyperthyroidism patients. An independent validation cohort of 18 to 20 hyperthyroidism patients and 15 or so patients who later progressed to ophthalmopathy tested prospective prediction of ophthalmopathy. According to the paper, TCR Vbeta CDR3 sequencing was carried out on some 130 peripheral blood samples, which came from around 43 ophthalmopathy, under 85 hyperthyroidism and roughly 17 progressor patients. Results and caveats for the whole study, not just this receptor: In validation, progression to ophthalmopathy was predicted by the model with around 70% sensitivity and under 85% specificity, a median of roughly 6.4 months before onset. Most expanded thyroid clonotypes (frequency above 0.001) were also found in blood, which suggests that blood repertoires may mirror thyroid immune responses. Ophthalmopathy was separated from stable hyperthyroidism by a 13 V-J signature model, with around 90% sensitivity and about 81% specificity obtained in cross-validation and 80%/75% obtained in testing. Sample size was not statistically predetermined, and investigators were not blinded to group allocation.

The junction carries 17 bases between V and J, which are trimmed by 4 bases and 7 bases respectively. CDR1 is given as SEHNR and CDR2 as FQNEAQ, both from the germline V gene (reference sequence). The CDR3 goes from the cysteine to the phenylalanine over 14 residues. This entry keeps only the CDR3 DNA: 42 bases, framed from base 1. Moderately to severely active disease, a Clinical Activity Score of at least 3, a NOSPECS grade of at least 4, and a duration under 3 months were present in ophthalmopathy patients. Patients with uncontrolled infections, other autoimmune diseases, pregnancy or lactation were excluded. Diagnoses were established on the basis of clinical symptoms, serum thyroxine and TRAb, thyroid ultrasound, and orbital computed tomography. Ficoll-Paque density gradient centrifugation was used to isolate PBMCs from about 9 ml of fresh peripheral blood. Total RNA was extracted with Trizol reagent, and quality was checked on an Agilent 2100 Bioanalyzer.

Sequencing was done on a sample of blood. The sequence links TRBV7-9 to TRBJ2-7, with TRBD2 tentatively as D gene (6 bases match). This receptor was obtained from a woman in her 30s with Graves' ophthalmopathy. The CDR3 region has the sequence CASSSVGGTGEQYF. The nucleotide sequence reads TGTGCCAGCAGCTCCGTTGGGGGGACGGGGGAGCAGTACTTC.